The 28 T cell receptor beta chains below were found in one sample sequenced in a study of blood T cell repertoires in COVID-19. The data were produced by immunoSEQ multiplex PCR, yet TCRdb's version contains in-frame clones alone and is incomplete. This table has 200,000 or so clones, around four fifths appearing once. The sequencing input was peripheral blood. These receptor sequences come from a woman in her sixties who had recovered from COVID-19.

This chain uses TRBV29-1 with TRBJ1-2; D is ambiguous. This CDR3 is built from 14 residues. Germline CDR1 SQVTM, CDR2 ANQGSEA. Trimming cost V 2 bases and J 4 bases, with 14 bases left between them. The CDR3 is CSVEPYLRGYGYTF. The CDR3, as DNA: TGCAGCGTTGAACCCTATCTGCGGGGCTATGGCTACACCTTC.

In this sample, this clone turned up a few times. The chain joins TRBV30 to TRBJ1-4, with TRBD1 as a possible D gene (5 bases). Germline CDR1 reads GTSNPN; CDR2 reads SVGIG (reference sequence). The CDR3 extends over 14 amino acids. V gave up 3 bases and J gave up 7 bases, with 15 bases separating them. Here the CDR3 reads CAWSLRGRVEKLFF. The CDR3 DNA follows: TGTGCCTGGAGCTTAAGGGGTCGGGTTGAAAAACTGTTTTTT. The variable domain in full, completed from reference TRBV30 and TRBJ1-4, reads SQTIHQWPATLVQPVGSPLSLECTVEGTSNPNLYWYRQAAGRGLQLLFYSVGIGQISSEVPQNLSASRPQDRQFILSSKKLLLSDSGFYLCAWSLRGRVEKLFFGSGTQLSVL.

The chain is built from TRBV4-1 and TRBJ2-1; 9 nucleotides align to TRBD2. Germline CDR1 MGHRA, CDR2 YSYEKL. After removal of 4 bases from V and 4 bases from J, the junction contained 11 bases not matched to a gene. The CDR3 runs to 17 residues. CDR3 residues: CASSPQALAGSYNEQFF. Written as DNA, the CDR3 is TGCGCCAGCAGCCCCCAGGCACTAGCGGGCTCGTACAATGAGCAGTTCTTC.

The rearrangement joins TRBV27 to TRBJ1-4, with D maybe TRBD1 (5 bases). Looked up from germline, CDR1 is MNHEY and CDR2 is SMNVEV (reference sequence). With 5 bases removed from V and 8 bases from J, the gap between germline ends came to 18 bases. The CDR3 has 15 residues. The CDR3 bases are TGTGCCAGCAGTCGCGGCAGGGCCCTGGGCGAAAAACTGTTTTTT. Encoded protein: CASSRGRALGEKLFF.

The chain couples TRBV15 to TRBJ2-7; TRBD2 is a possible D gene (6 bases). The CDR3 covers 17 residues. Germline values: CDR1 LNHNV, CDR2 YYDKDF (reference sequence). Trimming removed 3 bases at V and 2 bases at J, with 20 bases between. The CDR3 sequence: CATSREQGGVPPYEQYF. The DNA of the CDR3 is TGTGCCACCAGCAGGGAACAAGGCGGGGTACCCCCCTACGAGCAGTACTTC.

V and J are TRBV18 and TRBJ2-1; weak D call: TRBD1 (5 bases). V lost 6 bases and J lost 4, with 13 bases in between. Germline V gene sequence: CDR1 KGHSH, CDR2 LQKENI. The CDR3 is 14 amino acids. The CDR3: CASSLLQGYNEQFF. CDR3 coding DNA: TGTGCCAGCTCCCTGTTGCAGGGATACAATGAGCAGTTCTTC.

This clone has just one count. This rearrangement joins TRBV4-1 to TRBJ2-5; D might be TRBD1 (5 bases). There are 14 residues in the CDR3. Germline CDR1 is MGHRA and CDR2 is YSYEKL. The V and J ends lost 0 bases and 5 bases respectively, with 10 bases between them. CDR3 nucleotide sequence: TGCGCCAGCAGCCAAGACCAGGGCCGGGAGACCCAGTACTTC. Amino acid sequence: CASSQDQGRETQYF.

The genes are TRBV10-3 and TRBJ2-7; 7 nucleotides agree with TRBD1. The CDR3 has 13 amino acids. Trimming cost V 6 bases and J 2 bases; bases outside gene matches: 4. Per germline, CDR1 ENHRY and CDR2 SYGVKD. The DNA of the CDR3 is TGTGCCATCAGGCCCGGGACAGCCTACGAGCAGTACTTC. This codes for CAIRPGTAYEQYF.

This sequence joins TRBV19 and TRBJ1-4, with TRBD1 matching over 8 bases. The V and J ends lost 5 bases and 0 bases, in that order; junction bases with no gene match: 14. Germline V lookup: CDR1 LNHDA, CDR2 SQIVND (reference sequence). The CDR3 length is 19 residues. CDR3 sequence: CASSLDGQGTYATNEKLFF. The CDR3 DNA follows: TGTGCCAGTAGTCTCGACGGACAGGGAACGTACGCAACTAATGAAAAACTGTTTTTT. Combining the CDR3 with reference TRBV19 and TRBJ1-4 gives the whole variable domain DGGITQSPKYLFRKEGQNVTLSCEQNLNHDAMYWYRQDPGQGLRLIYYSQIVNDFQKGDIAEGYSVSREKKESFPLTVTSAQKNPTAFYLCASSLDGQGTYATNEKLFFGSGTQLSVL.

Written as DNA, the CDR3 is TGTGCCAGCAGCGCGCCGGGACTAGCGGGGGTAGATACGCAGTATTTT. It encodes CASSAPGLAGVDTQYF. The chain combines TRBV5-6 with TRBJ2-3; 14 bases match TRBD2. The trim removed 4 bases at V and 5 bases at J, leaving 6 bases unmatched. Looked up from germline, CDR1 is SGHDT and CDR2 is YYEEEE. The CDR3 extends over 16 amino acids.

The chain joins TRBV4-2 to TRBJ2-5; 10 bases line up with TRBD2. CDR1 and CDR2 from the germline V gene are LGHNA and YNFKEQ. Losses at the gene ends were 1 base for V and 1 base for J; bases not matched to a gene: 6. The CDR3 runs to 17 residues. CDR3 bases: TGTGCCAGCAGCCAAGCGGGGGAGCGGGGGGGCCAAGAGACCCAGTACTTC. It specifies CASSQAGERGGQETQYF.

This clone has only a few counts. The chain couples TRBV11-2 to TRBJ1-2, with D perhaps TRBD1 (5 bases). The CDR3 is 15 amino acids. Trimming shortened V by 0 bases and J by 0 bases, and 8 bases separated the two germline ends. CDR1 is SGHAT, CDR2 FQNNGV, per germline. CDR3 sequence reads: CASSLDRATNYGYTF. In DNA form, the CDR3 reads TGTGCCAGCAGCTTAGACAGGGCAACTAACTATGGCTACACCTTC.

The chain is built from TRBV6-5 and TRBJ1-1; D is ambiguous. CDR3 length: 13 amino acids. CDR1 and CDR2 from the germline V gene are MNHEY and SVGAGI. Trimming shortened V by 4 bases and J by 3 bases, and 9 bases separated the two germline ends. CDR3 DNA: TGTGCCAGCAGTTTTTCGGTGGACACTGAAGCTTTCTTT. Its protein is CASSFSVDTEAFF.

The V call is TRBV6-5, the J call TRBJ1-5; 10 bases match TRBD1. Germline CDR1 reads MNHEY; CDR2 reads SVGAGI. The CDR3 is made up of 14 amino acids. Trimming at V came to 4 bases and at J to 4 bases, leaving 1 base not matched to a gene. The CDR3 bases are TGTGCCAGCAGTTCGGACAGGGGGAATCAGCCCCAGCATTTT. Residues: CASSSDRGNQPQHF.

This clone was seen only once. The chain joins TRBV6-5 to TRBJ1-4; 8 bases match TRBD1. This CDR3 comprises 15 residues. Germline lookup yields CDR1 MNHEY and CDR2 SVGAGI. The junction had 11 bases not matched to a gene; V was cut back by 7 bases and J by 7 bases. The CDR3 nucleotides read TGTGCCAGCACCGACCAGGGGGCCGGGGGTGAAAAACTGTTTTTT. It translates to CASTDQGAGGEKLFF.

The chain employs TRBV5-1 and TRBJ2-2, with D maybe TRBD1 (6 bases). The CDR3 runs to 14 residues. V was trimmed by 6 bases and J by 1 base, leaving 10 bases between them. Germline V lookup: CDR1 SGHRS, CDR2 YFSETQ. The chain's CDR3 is CASMGAGNTGELFF. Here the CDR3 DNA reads TGCGCCAGCATGGGGGCAGGGAACACCGGGGAGCTGTTTTTT.

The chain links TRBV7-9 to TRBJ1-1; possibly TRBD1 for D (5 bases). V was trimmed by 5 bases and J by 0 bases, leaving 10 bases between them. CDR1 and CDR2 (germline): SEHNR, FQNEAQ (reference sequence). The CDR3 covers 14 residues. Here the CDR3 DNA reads TGTGCCAGCAGCCTGGGACTGCTGAACACTGAAGCTTTCTTT. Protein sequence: CASSLGLLNTEAFF.

This CDR3 is CASSFDPAAGAGGQYF. As DNA, the CDR3 is TGTGCCAGCAGCTTCGACCCCGCTGCTGGGGCGGGGGGCCAGTATTTT. This chain links TRBV11-2 with TRBJ2-3; 8 nucleotides align to TRBD2. CDR3 length equals 16 residues. The ends lost 3 bases at V and 12 bases at J; junction bases unmatched: 17. Germline V gene lookup returns CDR1 SGHAT and CDR2 FQNNGV.

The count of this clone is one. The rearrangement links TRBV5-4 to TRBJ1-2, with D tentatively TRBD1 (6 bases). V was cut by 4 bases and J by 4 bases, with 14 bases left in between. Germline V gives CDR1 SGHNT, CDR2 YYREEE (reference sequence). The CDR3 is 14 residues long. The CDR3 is CASSQAGGAYGYTF. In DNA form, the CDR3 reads TGTGCCAGCAGCCAAGCGGGGGGGGCCTATGGCTACACCTTC.

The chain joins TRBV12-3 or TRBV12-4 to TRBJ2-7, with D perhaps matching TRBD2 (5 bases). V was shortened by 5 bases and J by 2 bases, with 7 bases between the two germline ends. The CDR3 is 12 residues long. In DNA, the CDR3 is TGTGCCAGCAGTCGAGGGACCTACGAGCAGTACTTC. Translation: CASSRGTYEQYF.

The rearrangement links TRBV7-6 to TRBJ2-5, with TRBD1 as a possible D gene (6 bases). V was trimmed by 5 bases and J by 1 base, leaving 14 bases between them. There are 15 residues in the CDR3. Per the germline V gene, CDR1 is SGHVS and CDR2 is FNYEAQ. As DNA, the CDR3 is TGTGCCAGCAGCCTACAGACAGGCCCCCAAGAGACCCAGTACTTC. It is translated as CASSLQTGPQETQYF. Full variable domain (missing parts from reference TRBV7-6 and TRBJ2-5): GAGVSQSPRYKVTKRGQDVALRCDPISGHVSLYWYRQALGQGPEFLTYFNYEAQQDKSGLPNDRFSAERPEGSISTLTIQRTEQRDSAMYRCASSLQTGPQETQYFGPGTRLLVL.

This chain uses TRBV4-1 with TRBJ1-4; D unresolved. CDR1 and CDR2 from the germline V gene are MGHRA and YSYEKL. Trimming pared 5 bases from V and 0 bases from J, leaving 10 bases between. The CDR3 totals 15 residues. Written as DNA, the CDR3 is TGCGCCAGCAGCGACGGGAAGTCAACTAATGAAAAACTGTTTTTT. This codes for CASSDGKSTNEKLFF.

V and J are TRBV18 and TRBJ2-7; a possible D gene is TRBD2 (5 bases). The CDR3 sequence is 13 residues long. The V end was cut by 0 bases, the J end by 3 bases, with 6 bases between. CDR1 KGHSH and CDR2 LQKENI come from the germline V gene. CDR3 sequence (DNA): TGTGCCAGCTCACCACCAGGGAGCTACGAGCAGTACTTC. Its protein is CASSPPGSYEQYF. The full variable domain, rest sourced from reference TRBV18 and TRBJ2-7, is NAGVMQNPRHLVRRRGQEARLRCSPMKGHSHVYWYRQLPEEGLKFMVYLQKENIIDESGMPKERFSAEFPKEGPSILRIQQVVRGDSAAYFCASSPPGSYEQYFGPGTRLTVT.

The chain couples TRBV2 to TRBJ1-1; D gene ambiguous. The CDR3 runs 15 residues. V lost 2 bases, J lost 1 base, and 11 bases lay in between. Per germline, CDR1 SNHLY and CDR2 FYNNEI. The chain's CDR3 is CASSEMRGRNTEAFF. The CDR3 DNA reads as TGTGCCAGCAGTGAAATGCGAGGGCGGAACACTGAAGCTTTCTTT.

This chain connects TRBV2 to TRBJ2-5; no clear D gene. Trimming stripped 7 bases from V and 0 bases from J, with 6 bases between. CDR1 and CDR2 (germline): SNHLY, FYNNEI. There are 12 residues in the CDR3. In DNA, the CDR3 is TGTGCCAGCAATGACGACCAAGAGACCCAGTACTTC. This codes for CASNDDQETQYF.

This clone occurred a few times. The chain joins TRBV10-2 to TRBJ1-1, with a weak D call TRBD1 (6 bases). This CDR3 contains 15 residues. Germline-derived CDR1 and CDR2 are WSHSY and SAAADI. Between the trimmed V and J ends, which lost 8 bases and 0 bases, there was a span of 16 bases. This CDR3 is CASLEDSPMNTEAFF. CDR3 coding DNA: TGCGCCAGCTTAGAGGACAGTCCCATGAACACTGAAGCTTTCTTT.

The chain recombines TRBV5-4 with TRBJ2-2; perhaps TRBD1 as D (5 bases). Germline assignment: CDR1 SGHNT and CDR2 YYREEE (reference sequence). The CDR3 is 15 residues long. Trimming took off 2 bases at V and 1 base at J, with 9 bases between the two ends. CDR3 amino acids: CASSFSTGNTGELFF. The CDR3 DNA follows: TGTGCCAGCAGCTTCTCTACAGGGAACACCGGGGAGCTGTTTTTT.

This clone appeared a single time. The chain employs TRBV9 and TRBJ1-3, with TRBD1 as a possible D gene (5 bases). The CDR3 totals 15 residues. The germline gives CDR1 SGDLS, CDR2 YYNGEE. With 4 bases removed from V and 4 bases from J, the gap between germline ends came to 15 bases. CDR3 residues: CASSFRGDGGNTIYF. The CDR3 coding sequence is TGTGCCAGCAGCTTCCGGGGGGACGGGGGAAACACCATATATTTT.